These T cell receptor beta chains were read from a single sample in a study of shared T cell receptors in the human thymus. TCRdb keeps only in-frame clones here, not all; method: immunoSEQ multiplex PCR. The data show hundreds of thousands of clones, roughly 85% seen once. The sample was also linked to a second study, of human thymus T cells.

Sequencing was done on a sample of thymocytes. The receptors stem from a girl under three years old with a congenital heart defect. Both conserved end residues are part of each CDR3. A D gene is named only where the DNA matches it firmly. Size is omitted from some rows. Given values are once, few, many or a class for expanded clones.

CDR3	DNA	J	D	size	V
CASSQDLSYSVGYTF	TGCGCCAGCAGCCAAGATCTGTCATATAGTGTCGGCTACACCTTC	TRBJ1-2	.	.	TRBV4-1
CASSFPREGDGYTF	TGCGCCAGCAGCTTCCCCAGGGAGGGAGATGGCTACACCTTC	TRBJ1-2	.	.	TRBV5-1
CASSQTRGRDTEAFF	TGCGCCAGCAGCCAAACGCGGGGAAGGGACACTGAAGCTTTCTTT	TRBJ1-1	.	.	TRBV4-3
CASGSRQAERDEQFF	TGTGCTAGTGGTTCCCGACAGGCCGAGAGGGATGAGCAGTTCTTC	TRBJ2-1	.	.	TRBV12-5
CASIRTSGAVGEQYF	TGTGCCAGCATACGGACTAGCGGGGCAGTGGGGGAGCAGTACTTC	TRBJ2-7	TRBD2	.	TRBV27
CASRGVAGAGTDTQYF	TGTGCCAGCAGGGGGGTAGCGGGGGCTGGGACAGATACGCAGTATTTT	TRBJ2-3	TRBD2	.	TRBV2
CASSSSRGRGTGVDTEAFF	TGTGCCAGCAGCTCATCAAGGGGGCGCGGGACAGGTGTGGACACTGAAGCTTTCTTT	TRBJ1-1	TRBD1	.	TRBV11-2
CASSRRQARQPQHF	TGTGCCAGCAGCCGTCGACAGGCGAGGCAGCCCCAGCATTTT	TRBJ1-5	.	.	TRBV7-4
CASRGKTEQNSPLHF	TGTGCCAGCAGAGGAAAGACAGAACAAAATTCACCCCTCCACTTT	TRBJ1-6	.	once	TRBV7-4
CASSPRGNNQPQHF	TGTGCCAGCTCACCTCGGGGGAACAATCAGCCCCAGCATTTT	TRBJ1-5	.	.	TRBV18
CASSQVDLKQGASNYEQYF	TGTGCCAGCAGCCAAGTGGACCTCAAACAGGGGGCAAGCAACTACGAGCAGTACTTC	TRBJ2-7	TRBD1	.	TRBV14